This T cell receptor beta chain is drawn from a study of T cell repertoires in cytomegalovirus infection. Study background: The public TCR beta signatures pointed to both CMV infection and matching HLA type. Broader study findings: Summed frequency of public TCR beta families distinguished CMV carriers with the relevant HLA.

Turning to this clonotype: The target antigen is unknown.

The CDR3 runs 14 residues. The J segment lost 5 bases and the V segment lost 1 base, leaving 2 bases of the junction unmatched. Germline V gives CDR1 MNHNY, CDR2 SVGAGI (reference sequence). TCRdb fed the reads into MiXCR, producing one record per CDR3 protein. Of some 310,000 distinct CDR3 sequences listed, roughly 25% are singletons. This sequence originates from a human donor in good health (CMV status not recorded). Some clones in this sample may be carry-over from other donors' samples. The J gene is TRBJ2-1, the V gene TRBV6-6; 7 bases align to TRBD1. The material sequenced was cultured PBMCs, taken from culture after CMV antigen stimulation. The CDR3 region is CASSYFRGNNEQFF. The CDR3, as DNA: TGTGCCAGCAGTTACTTCAGGGGGAACAATGAGCAGTTCTTC.